These 6 T cell receptor beta chains share one sample of origin, sequenced in a study of T cells in Graves' hyperthyroidism and ophthalmopathy. TCR beta CDR3 sequences were amplified from RNA transcripts. With the HTBI primer set, the TCR CDR3 went through a first round of RT-PCR. TCRdb re-called the multiplex PCR reads with MiXCR, one entry per CDR3 protein. The data hold about 600,000 distinct CDR3 sequences, with approximately 16% observed a single time. Sequenced input: blood. These receptors were obtained from a woman aged 40 to 50 with Graves' ophthalmopathy.

At least ten counts were recorded for this clonotype. The gene calls are TRBV12-3 or TRBV12-4 and TRBJ1-3; D unresolved. Deletions cut 5 bases from V and 8 bases from J, with 13 bases between. The CDR3 contains 13 residues. The CDR3 is CASSPTVEDTIYF. Here the CDR3 DNA reads TGTGCCAGCAGTCCTACAGTGGAGGACACCATATATTTT.

This rearrangement joins TRBV4-1 to TRBJ2-3; possible D gene TRBD2, 5 bases. Germline V CDR1 and CDR2: MGHRA, YSYEKL. Trimming removed 5 bases from V and 2 bases from J, with 35 bases in between. The CDR3 length is 22 residues. The CDR3 loop is CASSAYQFILRPSYSLTDTQYF. The CDR3 region has the DNA TGCGCCAGCAGCGCCTATCAATTCATCTTGAGACCTAGCTATTCCCTCACAGATACGCAGTATTTT.

This clonotype has at least ten counts. V and J are TRBV3-1 and TRBJ1-2; D ambiguous. The V gene lost 1 base and the J gene lost 4 bases, with 10 bases spanning the gap. CDR1 LGHDT and CDR2 YNNKEL come from the germline V gene (reference sequence). CDR3 length: 14 amino acids. The CDR3, as DNA: TGTGCCAGCAGCCAAGGGGGAGGGTTCTATGGCTACACCTTC. This translates into CASSQGGGFYGYTF.

V usage is TRBV2 and J usage is TRBJ2-7; the D gene is possibly TRBD1 (7 bases). CDR1 and CDR2 from the germline V gene are SNHLY and FYNNEI. V lost 10 bases and J lost 2, with 21 bases in between. This CDR3 has 15 residues. CDR3 DNA: TGTGCCATCCAGGGGGGTACAGGGGCCCCCTACGAGCAGTACTTC. Translated: CAIQGGTGAPYEQYF.

The DNA for the CDR3 is TGTGCCAGCAGTGCACATTATAATTCACCCCTCCACTTT. Protein sequence: CASSAHYNSPLHF. This rearrangement joins TRBV2 to TRBJ1-6; D call uncertain. Germline assignment: CDR1 SNHLY and CDR2 FYNNEI. This CDR3 spans 13 amino acids. Trimming removed 4 bases at V and 4 bases at J, with 5 bases between. The whole variable domain, remainder taken from reference TRBV2 and TRBJ1-6, is EPEVTQTPSHQVTQMGQEVILRCVPISNHLYFYWYRQILGQKVEFLVSFYNNEISEKSEIFDDQFSVERPDGSNFTLKIRSTKLEDSAMYFCASSAHYNSPLHFGNGTRLTVT.

Only one count was recorded for this clonotype. The chain links TRBV6-5 to TRBJ2-2; D is undetermined. V was trimmed by 4 bases and J by 3 bases, leaving 9 bases between them. This CDR3 spans 14 amino acids. The germline CDR1 and CDR2 sequences are MNHEY and SVGAGI. The CDR3 protein is CASSSLQDTGELFF. The CDR3 nucleotides read TGTGCCAGCAGTTCCTTACAAGACACCGGGGAGCTGTTTTTT.